A single sample gave rise to the 12 T cell receptor beta chains below, sequenced in a study of blood T cells in healthy people across ages. Combining a sample-barcoded 5' primer with a J-beta primer mix, a second PCR ran for roughly 7 to 12 cycles. TCRdb itself ran the 5' RACE reads through MiXCR, one entry per CDR3 protein. The sample records some 1,000,000 distinct CDR3 sequences, 20% to 25% being singletons. These data also featured in a second study, about T cells of mothers and their children.

Sequences were obtained from blood. These TCRs come from a girl aged 2-9 years in good health.

The chain carries TRBV28 and TRBJ2-1; a possible D gene is TRBD1 (5 bases). This CDR3 spans 13 amino acids. V dropped 8 bases and J dropped 4 bases, with 12 bases sitting between them. CDR1 is MDHEN and CDR2 is SYDVKM in the germline V gene. For the CDR3, the DNA is TGTGCCAGCCTAGGGGCAGGGTACAATGAGCAGTTCTTC. Protein sequence: CASLGAGYNEQFF.

This clonotype was detected once. The chain combines TRBV4-1 with TRBJ2-5; D perhaps matches TRBD2 (6 bases). The DNA end lines up better with TRBJ2-1; the J call may be wrong. This CDR3 has 13 residues. Germline V CDR1 and CDR2: MGHRA, YSYEKL. CDR3 in DNA: TGCGCCAGCAGCCAAGCGGGGGACAATGAGCAGTTCTTC. Translation: CASSQAGDNEQFF.

The chain recombines TRBV20-1 with TRBJ1-1; the D gene is possibly TRBD1 (5 bases). This CDR3 has 15 amino acids. From germline, CDR1 is DFQATT and CDR2 SNEGSKA (reference sequence). V was trimmed by 0 bases and J by 2 bases, leaving 13 bases between them. The CDR3 DNA is TGCAGTGCTAGAGATTGGGCCCAGGGAAACACTGAAGCTTTCTTT. It is translated as CSARDWAQGNTEAFF.

This clonotype has only a few counts. The chain joins TRBV27 to TRBJ2-2; 7 bases are a match to TRBD1. Germline V gene lookup returns CDR1 MNHEY and CDR2 SMNVEV (reference sequence). CDR3 size: 14 residues. The ends lost 8 bases at V and 6 bases at J; junction bases unmatched: 9. The CDR3 region has the DNA TGTGCCAGCGACACACGACAGGGCGCCGGGGAGCTGTTTTTT. Its translation: CASDTRQGAGELFF.

V is TRBV29-1 and J is TRBJ2-7; TRBD2 matches 7 bases. Germline V CDR1 and CDR2: SQVTM, ANQGSEA. J lost 3 bases, V lost 0 bases, and 5 bases had no gene match. This CDR3 has 14 amino acids. The CDR3 spells CSVEDKERGYEQYF. CDR3 DNA: TGCAGCGTTGAAGATAAGGAGCGGGGCTACGAGCAGTACTTC.

The chain links TRBV27 to TRBJ2-5, with D hard to call. This CDR3 has 14 amino acids. The V gene's germline CDR1 is MNHEY and CDR2 SMNVEV (reference sequence). The V and J ends lost 0 bases and 4 bases respectively, with 9 bases between them. The CDR3 DNA reads TGTGCCAGCAGTTTATCGTCCCCACGAGAGACCCAGTACTTC. It specifies CASSLSSPRETQYF.

There are a few counts of this clonotype. The rearrangement joins TRBV27 to TRBJ2-3; D gene ambiguous. V was clipped by 5 bases and J by 5 bases, with 8 bases between them. Germline V lookup: CDR1 MNHEY, CDR2 SMNVEV (reference sequence). This CDR3 is 12 amino acids long. The CDR3 spells CASSGEEDTQYF. In DNA, the CDR3 is TGTGCCAGCAGTGGCGAGGAAGATACGCAGTATTTT.

The rearrangement joins TRBV12-3 or TRBV12-4 to TRBJ2-1, with a weak D call TRBD2 (6 bases). The CDR3 is 14 residues long. V lost 9 bases and J 4 bases, leaving 16 bases between the germline ends. The CDR3 sequence: CASTRDSQYNEQFF. The CDR3 DNA sequence: TGTGCCAGTACTCGGGACTCCCAGTACAATGAGCAGTTCTTC.

The count of this clonotype is one. The chain uses TRBV7-9 and TRBJ2-3; D is perhaps TRBD2 (5 bases). This CDR3 has 16 residues. Trimming removed 5 bases from V and 1 base from J, with 16 bases in between. Germline values: CDR1 SEHNR, CDR2 FQNEAQ (reference sequence). CDR3 sequence reads: CASSPRLPGGTDTQYF. In DNA, the CDR3 is TGTGCCAGCAGCCCACGGCTCCCCGGGGGCACAGATACGCAGTATTTT.

The chain has TRBV20-1 and TRBJ1-1; 8 nucleotides agree with TRBD1. This CDR3 comprises 15 residues. The germline CDR1 and CDR2 sequences are DFQATT and SNEGSKA (reference sequence). V shed 3 bases, J shed 1 base, and the junction held 7 bases outside the gene matches. CDR3: CSARGIGTGNTEAFF. The CDR3 bases are TGCAGTGCTAGGGGAATCGGGACAGGGAACACTGAAGCTTTCTTT.

In its sample, this clonotype was seen a few times. CDR3: CASSPLLTGGYGYTF. The DNA for the CDR3 is TGTGCCAGCAGCCCTTTGCTGACGGGGGGGTATGGCTACACCTTC. V usage is TRBV11-2 and J usage is TRBJ1-2; maybe TRBD1 (5 bases). Germline CDR1 and CDR2: SGHAT and FQNNGV. V lost 5 bases and J lost 5, with 18 bases in between. The CDR3 runs 15 residues. Together with reference TRBV11-2 and TRBJ1-2, the CDR3 gives the full variable domain: EAGVAQSPRYKIIEKRQSVAFWCNPISGHATLYWYQQILGQGPKLLIQFQNNGVVDDSQLPKDRFSAERLKGVDSTLKIQPAKLEDSAVYLCASSPLLTGGYGYTFGSGTRLTVV.

This clonotype was detected only a few times. This sequence joins TRBV7-8 and TRBJ2-5; D might be TRBD2 (6 bases). Trimming took off 3 bases at V and 6 bases at J, with 11 bases between the two ends. Per germline, CDR1 SGHVS and CDR2 FQNEAQ. The CDR3 is made up of 13 amino acids. The CDR3 nucleotides read TGTGCCAGCAGCTTGGGGGACTCGCAGACCCAGTACTTC. Translated, it gives CASSLGDSQTQYF.